The 5 T cell receptor beta chains listed next were all sequenced from one sample in a study of immune heterogeneity within non-small cell lung tumors. The TCR beta CDR3 region underwent multiplex PCR amplification with 32 V and 13 J primers. One entry per CDR3 protein, called by TCRdb with MiXCR from the multiplex PCR reads. The sample records about 1,900 distinct CDR3 sequences, about 32% being singletons. Template material comprised bulk tumor genomic DNA at roughly 630 ng per sample. Several biopsies per primary tumor, spaced far apart, were taken during surgery. Samples came from untreated patients having curative surgery for newly diagnosed non-small cell lung cancer. Sample: lung tumor tissue. The origin of the receptors is a woman aged 50 to 60 with non-small cell lung cancer.

The rearrangement links TRBV28 to TRBJ2-1; 9 bases align to TRBD2. Germline V lookup: CDR1 MDHEN, CDR2 SYDVKM. The CDR3 covers 15 residues. V lost 2 bases, J lost 4 bases, and 3 bases stayed unmatched. The CDR3 reads CASSLAGGPYNEQFF. CDR3 DNA sequence: TGTGCCAGCAGTTTAGCGGGAGGGCCTTACAATGAGCAGTTCTTC. Filled out from reference TRBV28 and TRBJ2-1, the complete variable domain reads DVKVTQSSRYLVKRTGEKVFLECVQDMDHENMFWYRQDPGLGLRLIYFSYDVKMKEKGDIPEGYSVSREKKERFSLILESASTNQTSMYLCASSLAGGPYNEQFFGPGTRLTVL.

The rearrangement joins TRBV12-5 to TRBJ2-1, with 7 bases lining up with TRBD2. V trimming: 4 bases; J trimming: 12 bases; junction bases outside the gene matches: 12. The CDR3 is 14 residues long. Germline values: CDR1 LGHNT, CDR2 FRNRAP. The CDR3 spells CASGSSGIYGGQFF. In nucleotides, the CDR3 is TGTGCTAGTGGTTCTAGCGGTATTTACGGAGGGCAGTTCTTC.

This clonotype rates as medium-sized. The CDR3 bases are TGCAGTGCTATTGCCCCCATTCGATTTAACTATGGCTACACCTTC. Protein sequence: CSAIAPIRFNYGYTF. This chain uses TRBV20-1 with TRBJ1-2; D gene ambiguous. The CDR3 spans 15 residues. V dropped 4 bases and J dropped 1 base, with 16 bases sitting between them. Germline-derived CDR1 and CDR2 are DFQATT and SNEGSKA (reference sequence).

The V call is TRBV9, the J call TRBJ2-1; 10 bases align to TRBD2. CDR3 length equals 15 residues. Trimming cost V 0 bases and J 4 bases; bases outside gene matches: 1. CDR1 is SGDLS and CDR2 is YYNGEE in the germline V gene. As DNA, the CDR3 is TGTGCCAGCAGCGTAGCTAGCGGGGGATACAATGAGCAGTTCTTC. The encoded protein is CASSVASGGYNEQFF.

Relative to its sample, this clonotype is medium-sized. V is TRBV20-1 and J is TRBJ2-1; 9 bases are a match to TRBD2. The V and J ends lost 3 bases and 2 bases, in that order; junction bases with no gene match: 5. Germline V CDR1 and CDR2: DFQATT, SNEGSKA (reference sequence). This CDR3 region has 15 residues. The chain's CDR3 is CSARTASGTYNEQFF. As DNA, the CDR3 is TGCAGTGCTAGGACCGCTAGCGGGACCTACAATGAGCAGTTCTTC.